This is a list of T cell receptor beta chains from one sample in a study of cytotoxic CD8 clonotypes in ibrutinib-treated CLL. Data came from immunoSEQ multiplex PCR; TCRdb stores just in-frame clones and leaves some out. The sample includes roughly 250,000 clones, 60% to 75% of them seen just once. The material sequenced was PBMCs, taken after 24 months of ibrutinib treatment. All receptors derive from a human donor with chronic lymphocytic leukemia. Each CDR3 is given with its conserved first and last residue. Each record gives: V gene, clone size, J gene, D gene, CDR3 protein, CDR3 DNA. A D gene is named only where the DNA matches it firmly. The size field is filled for only some rows; it gives once, few, many or a size class.

v_call: TRBV5-1
clone_size: few
j_call: TRBJ2-3
d_call: TRBD2
cdr3_aa: CASSPTGGNTQYF
cdr3_nt: TGCGCCAGCAGCCCTACGGGGGGGAATACGCAGTATTTT

v_call: TRBV7-9
clone_size: NA
j_call: TRBJ2-5
d_call: NA
cdr3_aa: CASSSPGSPGLQETQYF
cdr3_nt: TGTGCCAGCAGCTCGCCCGGTTCCCCGGGCCTGCAAGAGACCCAGTACTTC

v_call: TRBV28
clone_size: NA
j_call: TRBJ2-5
d_call: NA
cdr3_aa: CASSHQVVETQYF
cdr3_nt: TGTGCCAGCAGTCACCAGGTTGTCGAGACCCAGTACTTC

v_call: TRBV6-5
clone_size: once
j_call: TRBJ1-1
d_call: TRBD1
cdr3_aa: CASSQGVITEAFF
cdr3_nt: TGTGCCAGCAGTCAGGGGGTTATCACTGAAGCTTTCTTT

v_call: TRBV29-1
clone_size: NA
j_call: TRBJ2-5
d_call: NA
cdr3_aa: CSVNPGVETQYF
cdr3_nt: TGCAGCGTGAACCCAGGGGTGGAGACCCAGTACTTC

v_call: TRBV6-5
clone_size: few
j_call: TRBJ2-5
d_call: NA
cdr3_aa: CASSYSNGGRGETQYF
cdr3_nt: TGTGCCAGCAGTTACTCGAACGGGGGGCGCGGGGAGACCCAGTACTTC

v_call: TRBV4-2
clone_size: NA
j_call: TRBJ1-5
d_call: TRBD1
cdr3_aa: CASSQVGTGDYQPQHF
cdr3_nt: TGTGCCAGCAGCCAAGTTGGGACAGGGGACTATCAGCCCCAGCATTTT

v_call: TRBV7-9
clone_size: NA
j_call: TRBJ2-7
d_call: NA
cdr3_aa: CASSRRDEQYF
cdr3_nt: TGTGCCAGCAGTCGGAGGGACGAGCAGTACTTC

v_call: TRBV15
clone_size: NA
j_call: TRBJ2-2
d_call: TRBD2
cdr3_aa: CATSRERAGEVYGELFF
cdr3_nt: TGTGCCACCAGCAGAGAGCGAGCGGGAGAGGTGTACGGGGAGCTGTTTTTT

v_call: TRBV2
clone_size: NA
j_call: TRBJ2-7
d_call: NA
cdr3_aa: CASTRDISYEQYF
cdr3_nt: TGTGCCAGCACCCGGGACATCTCCTACGAGCAGTACTTC

v_call: TRBV5-1
clone_size: NA
j_call: TRBJ2-1
d_call: NA
cdr3_aa: CASSGRVGAYNEQFF
cdr3_nt: TGCGCCAGCAGCGGTAGGGTGGGGGCCTACAATGAGCAGTTCTTC

v_call: TRBV9
clone_size: NA
j_call: TRBJ1-4
d_call: NA
cdr3_aa: CASSVGDSELFF
cdr3_nt: TGTGCCAGCAGCGTAGGTGACAGTGAACTGTTTTTT

v_call: TRBV19
clone_size: NA
j_call: TRBJ1-5
d_call: TRBD1
cdr3_aa: CASSIPGGYQPQHF
cdr3_nt: TGTGCCAGTAGTATCCCAGGGGGCTATCAGCCCCAGCATTTT

v_call: TRBV28
clone_size: NA
j_call: TRBJ1-1
d_call: NA
cdr3_aa: CASSPVAVGRTEAFF
cdr3_nt: TGTGCCAGCAGCCCTGTGGCGGTCGGAAGGACTGAAGCTTTCTTT

v_call: TRBV4-2
clone_size: once
j_call: TRBJ2-4
d_call: NA
cdr3_aa: CASSQKPAPIGTISNIQYF
cdr3_nt: TGTGCCAGCAGCCAGAAGCCTGCACCCATCGGGACGATATCAAACATTCAGTACTTC

v_call: TRBV28
clone_size: NA
j_call: TRBJ2-1
d_call: NA
cdr3_aa: CASRGGGDLSYNEQFF
cdr3_nt: TGTGCCAGCAGGGGTGGAGGGGACTTAAGCTACAATGAGCAGTTCTTC

v_call: TRBV7-2
clone_size: few
j_call: TRBJ2-2
d_call: NA
cdr3_aa: CASSLEALGEGELFF
cdr3_nt: TGTGCCAGCAGCTTAGAGGCCCTAGGGGAAGGGGAGCTGTTTTTT

v_call: TRBV4-3
clone_size: few
j_call: TRBJ2-7
d_call: NA
cdr3_aa: CASSQDYADYQYEQYF
cdr3_nt: TGCGCCAGCAGCCAAGACTACGCGGACTACCAATACGAGCAGTACTTC

v_call: TRBV28
clone_size: NA
j_call: TRBJ1-2
d_call: NA
cdr3_aa: CASSLDRANYGYTF
cdr3_nt: TGTGCCAGCAGTTTAGACAGAGCTAACTATGGCTACACCTTC

v_call: TRBV7-9
clone_size: NA
j_call: TRBJ2-1
d_call: NA
cdr3_aa: CASSRTGTHVKNEQFF
cdr3_nt: TGTGCCAGCAGCCGGACCGGGACCCACGTGAAGAATGAGCAGTTCTTC

v_call: TRBV9
clone_size: NA
j_call: TRBJ2-3
d_call: NA
cdr3_aa: CASSTDPTDTQYF
cdr3_nt: TGTGCCAGCAGCACGGACCCTACAGATACGCAGTATTTT

v_call: TRBV7-2
clone_size: NA
j_call: TRBJ2-1
d_call: NA
cdr3_aa: CASSLGGGTTYNEQFF
cdr3_nt: TGTGCCAGCAGCTTGGGAGGCGGGACCACCTACAATGAGCAGTTCTTC

v_call: TRBV5-6
clone_size: NA
j_call: TRBJ1-1
d_call: TRBD1
cdr3_aa: CASSRGQGATEAFF
cdr3_nt: TGTGCCAGCAGCAGGGGACAGGGGGCCACTGAAGCTTTCTTT

v_call: TRBV18
clone_size: NA
j_call: TRBJ2-5
d_call: NA
cdr3_aa: CASSLEETQYF
cdr3_nt: TGTGCCAGCTCACTTGAAGAGACCCAGTACTTC

v_call: TRBV27
clone_size: NA
j_call: TRBJ2-1
d_call: NA
cdr3_aa: CASSSRRDFGSAEQFF
cdr3_nt: TGTGCCAGCAGTTCCCGTCGGGACTTTGGTTCTGCTGAGCAGTTCTTC

v_call: TRBV9
clone_size: NA
j_call: TRBJ1-3
d_call: NA
cdr3_aa: CASSFADSSGNTIYF
cdr3_nt: TGTGCCAGCAGCTTTGCAGACAGCTCTGGAAACACCATATATTTT

v_call: TRBV28
clone_size: NA
j_call: TRBJ1-3
d_call: NA
cdr3_aa: CASSLSSGSGNTIYF
cdr3_nt: TGTGCCAGCAGTTTATCCTCAGGGTCCGGAAACACCATATATTTT

v_call: TRBV27
clone_size: few
j_call: TRBJ2-2
d_call: TRBD2
cdr3_aa: CATGRLDTGELFF
cdr3_nt: TGTGCCACCGGGAGGCTTGACACCGGGGAGCTGTTTTTT

v_call: TRBV5-1
clone_size: NA
j_call: TRBJ1-5
d_call: TRBD1
cdr3_aa: CASSSTGQSGQPQHF
cdr3_nt: TGCGCCAGCAGCTCGACAGGGCAGTCAGGACAGCCCCAGCATTTT

v_call: TRBV14
clone_size: NA
j_call: TRBJ2-7
d_call: TRBD2
cdr3_aa: CASSQRLAEEQYF
cdr3_nt: TGTGCCAGCAGCCAGAGACTAGCGGAGGAGCAGTACTTC

v_call: TRBV10-2
clone_size: NA
j_call: TRBJ2-7
d_call: TRBD2
cdr3_aa: CASTSAGSSYEQYF
cdr3_nt: TGCGCCAGCACCTCAGCGGGGAGCTCCTACGAGCAGTACTTC

v_call: TRBV29-1
clone_size: NA
j_call: TRBJ2-7
d_call: NA
cdr3_aa: CSVELQSYEQYF
cdr3_nt: TGCAGCGTTGAGTTACAATCCTACGAGCAGTACTTC

v_call: TRBV27
clone_size: NA
j_call: TRBJ1-5
d_call: NA
cdr3_aa: CASSSQAGQPQHF
cdr3_nt: TGTGCCAGCAGTTCACAGGCGGGTCAGCCCCAGCATTTT

v_call: TRBV4-1
clone_size: few
j_call: TRBJ1-5
d_call: NA
cdr3_aa: CASSQDWNDQPQHF
cdr3_nt: TGCGCCAGCAGCCAAGATTGGAACGATCAGCCCCAGCATTTT

v_call: TRBV11-3
clone_size: NA
j_call: TRBJ2-1
d_call: NA
cdr3_aa: CASSLEGGDTNNEQFF
cdr3_nt: TGTGCCAGCAGCTTAGAGGGAGGGGACACTAACAATGAGCAGTTCTTC

v_call: TRBV7-9
clone_size: NA
j_call: TRBJ2-4
d_call: NA
cdr3_aa: CASSLSVTAAKNIQYF
cdr3_nt: TGTGCCAGCAGCTTATCTGTGACTGCAGCCAAAAACATTCAGTACTTC

v_call: TRBV27
clone_size: NA
j_call: TRBJ2-1
d_call: TRBD2
cdr3_aa: CASSFATSGRVEQFF
cdr3_nt: TGTGCCAGCAGTTTTGCAACTAGCGGGAGAGTTGAGCAGTTCTTC

v_call: TRBV5-1
clone_size: NA
j_call: TRBJ2-3
d_call: NA
cdr3_aa: CASSSDPLGTDTQYF
cdr3_nt: TGCGCCAGCAGCTCGGATCCTCTGGGCACAGATACGCAGTATTTT

v_call: TRBV15
clone_size: NA
j_call: TRBJ2-7
d_call: NA
cdr3_aa: CATSRGQGGSSYEQYF
cdr3_nt: TGTGCCACCAGCAGAGGTCAGGGGGGTTCCTCCTACGAGCAGTACTTC

v_call: TRBV4-3
clone_size: NA
j_call: TRBJ2-7
d_call: NA
cdr3_aa: CASSNGHEQYF
cdr3_nt: TGCGCCAGCAGCAACGGCCACGAGCAGTACTTC

v_call: TRBV7-6
clone_size: few
j_call: TRBJ2-7
d_call: TRBD1
cdr3_aa: CASSYEDRGQAEQYF
cdr3_nt: TGTGCCAGCAGCTACGAGGACAGGGGGCAAGCGGAGCAGTACTTC

v_call: TRBV7-3
clone_size: NA
j_call: TRBJ2-3
d_call: TRBD2
cdr3_aa: CASSLGEGDTQYF
cdr3_nt: TGTGCCAGCAGCCTAGGGGAGGGGGATACGCAGTATTTT

v_call: TRBV7-2
clone_size: NA
j_call: TRBJ2-7
d_call: NA
cdr3_aa: CASSPVPYEQYF
cdr3_nt: TGTGCCAGCAGCCCGGTCCCCTACGAGCAGTACTTC

v_call: TRBV11-2
clone_size: NA
j_call: TRBJ2-5
d_call: NA
cdr3_aa: CASSLFRGRTQETQYF
cdr3_nt: TGTGCCAGCAGCTTATTTCGAGGGCGGACACAAGAGACCCAGTACTTC

v_call: TRBV11-2
clone_size: few
j_call: TRBJ2-3
d_call: NA
cdr3_aa: CASSFEGSTDTQYF
cdr3_nt: TGTGCCAGCAGCTTCGAGGGGTCGACAGATACGCAGTATTTT

v_call: TRBV19
clone_size: NA
j_call: TRBJ2-7
d_call: TRBD2
cdr3_aa: CASSRGLGLAGVEQYF
cdr3_nt: TGTGCCAGTAGCAGGGGCCTCGGGCTAGCGGGAGTCGAGCAGTACTTC

v_call: TRBV19
clone_size: NA
j_call: TRBJ2-5
d_call: TRBD2
cdr3_aa: CASSGGWSGVQETQYF
cdr3_nt: TGTGCCAGTAGTGGAGGGTGGAGCGGGGTCCAAGAGACCCAGTACTTC

v_call: TRBV6-5
clone_size: NA
j_call: TRBJ1-2
d_call: TRBD1
cdr3_aa: CASSPRGTGNGYTF
cdr3_nt: TGTGCCAGCAGCCCCCGGGGGACAGGCAATGGCTACACCTTC

v_call: TRBV12-5
clone_size: NA
j_call: TRBJ2-4
d_call: NA
cdr3_aa: CASGLRPPHGPPLAKNIQYF
cdr3_nt: TGTGCTAGTGGTTTGAGACCCCCCCACGGCCCCCCTCTAGCCAAAAACATTCAGTACTTC

v_call: TRBV20-1
clone_size: few
j_call: TRBJ2-7
d_call: NA
cdr3_aa: CSARGDYEQYF
cdr3_nt: TGCAGTGCTAGGGGAGACTACGAGCAGTACTTC

v_call: TRBV27
clone_size: NA
j_call: TRBJ2-1
d_call: TRBD2
cdr3_aa: CASSLGLALYNEQFF
cdr3_nt: TGTGCCAGCAGTTTGGGACTAGCGCTATACAATGAGCAGTTCTTC

v_call: TRBV6-5
clone_size: few
j_call: TRBJ2-2
d_call: TRBD2
cdr3_aa: CASRPTSGNTGELFF
cdr3_nt: TGTGCCAGCAGACCAACTAGCGGGAACACCGGGGAGCTGTTTTTT

v_call: TRBV28
clone_size: NA
j_call: TRBJ2-7
d_call: TRBD1
cdr3_aa: CASSLDRATSYEQYF
cdr3_nt: TGTGCCAGCAGTTTAGACAGGGCCACCTCCTACGAGCAGTACTTC

v_call: TRBV18
clone_size: NA
j_call: TRBJ1-1
d_call: NA
cdr3_aa: CASSPPGPMNTEAFF
cdr3_nt: TGTGCCAGCTCACCGCCGGGACCCATGAACACTGAAGCTTTCTTT

v_call: TRBV7-6
clone_size: few
j_call: TRBJ2-2
d_call: TRBD2
cdr3_aa: CASSLVRLADTGELFF
cdr3_nt: TGTGCCAGCAGCTTAGTGCGCCTAGCGGACACCGGGGAGCTGTTTTTT